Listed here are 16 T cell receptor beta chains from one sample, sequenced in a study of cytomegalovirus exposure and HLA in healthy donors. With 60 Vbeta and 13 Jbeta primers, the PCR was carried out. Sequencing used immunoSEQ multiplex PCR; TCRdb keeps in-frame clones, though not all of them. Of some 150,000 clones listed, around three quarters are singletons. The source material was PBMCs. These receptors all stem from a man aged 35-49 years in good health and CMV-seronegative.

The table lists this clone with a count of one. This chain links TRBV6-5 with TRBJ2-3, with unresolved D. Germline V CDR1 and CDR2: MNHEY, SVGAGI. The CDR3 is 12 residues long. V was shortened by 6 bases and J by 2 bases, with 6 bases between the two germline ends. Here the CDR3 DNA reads TGTGCCAGCAGGTCCCTCACAGATACGCAGTATTTT. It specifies CASRSLTDTQYF.

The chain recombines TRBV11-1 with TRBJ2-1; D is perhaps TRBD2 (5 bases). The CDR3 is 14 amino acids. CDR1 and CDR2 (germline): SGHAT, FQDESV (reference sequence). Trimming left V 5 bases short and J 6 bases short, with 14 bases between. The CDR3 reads CASSPRTGLNEQFF. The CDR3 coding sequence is TGTGCCAGCAGCCCCCGGACTGGCCTCAATGAGCAGTTCTTC.

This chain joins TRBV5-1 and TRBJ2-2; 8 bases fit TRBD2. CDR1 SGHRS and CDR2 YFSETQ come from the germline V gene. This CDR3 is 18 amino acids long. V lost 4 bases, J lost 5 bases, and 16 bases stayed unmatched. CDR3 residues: CASSRGGGSSGSTGELFF. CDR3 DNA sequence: TGCGCCAGCAGCCGAGGGGGGGGATCCAGCGGGAGTACCGGGGAGCTGTTTTTT. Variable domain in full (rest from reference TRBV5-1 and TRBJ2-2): KAGVTQTPRYLIKTRGQQVTLSCSPISGHRSVSWYQQTPGQGLQFLFEYFSETQRNKGNFPGRFSGRQFSNSRSEMNVSTLELGDSALYLCASSRGGGSSGSTGELFFGEGSRLTVL.

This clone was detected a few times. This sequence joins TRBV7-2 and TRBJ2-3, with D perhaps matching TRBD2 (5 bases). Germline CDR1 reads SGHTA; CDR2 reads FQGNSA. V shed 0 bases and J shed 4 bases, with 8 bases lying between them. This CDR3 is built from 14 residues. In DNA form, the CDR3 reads TGTGCCAGCAGCTTAGCGGGAGCTCCAGATACGCAGTATTTT. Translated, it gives CASSLAGAPDTQYF.

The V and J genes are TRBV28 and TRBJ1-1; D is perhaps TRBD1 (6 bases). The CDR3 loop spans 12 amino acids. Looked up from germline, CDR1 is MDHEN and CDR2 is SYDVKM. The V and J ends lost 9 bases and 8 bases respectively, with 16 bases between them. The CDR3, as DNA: TGTGCCAGTTTGACCGGGACACTCGAAGCTTTCTTT. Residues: CASLTGTLEAFF.

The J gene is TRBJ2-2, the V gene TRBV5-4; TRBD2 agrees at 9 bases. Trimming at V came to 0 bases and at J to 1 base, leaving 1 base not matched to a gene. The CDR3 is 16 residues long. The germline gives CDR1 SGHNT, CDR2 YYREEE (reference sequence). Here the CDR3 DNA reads TGTGCCAGCAGCTTGGGACTAGCGGAGAACACCGGGGAGCTGTTTTTT. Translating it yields CASSLGLAENTGELFF.

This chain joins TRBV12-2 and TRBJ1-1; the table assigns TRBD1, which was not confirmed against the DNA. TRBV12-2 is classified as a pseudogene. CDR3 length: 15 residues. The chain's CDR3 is CASRSLLGGETEAFF. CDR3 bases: TGTGCAAGTCGCTCGTTATTAGGGGGCGAAACTGAAGCTTTCTTT.

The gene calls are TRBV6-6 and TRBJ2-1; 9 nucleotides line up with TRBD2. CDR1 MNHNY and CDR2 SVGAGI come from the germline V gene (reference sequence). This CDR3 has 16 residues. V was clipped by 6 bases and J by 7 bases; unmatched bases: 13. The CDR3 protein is CASSRPGLAYPNEQFF. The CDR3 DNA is TGTGCCAGCAGCCGACCGGGACTAGCTTATCCGAATGAGCAGTTCTTC.

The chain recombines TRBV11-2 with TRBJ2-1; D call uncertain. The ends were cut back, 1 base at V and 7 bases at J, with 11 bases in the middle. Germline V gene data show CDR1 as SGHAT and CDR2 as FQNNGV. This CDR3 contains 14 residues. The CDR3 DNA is TGTGCCAGCAGCTTAGGTGGCGGCATTAATGAGCAGTTCTTC. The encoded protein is CASSLGGGINEQFF.

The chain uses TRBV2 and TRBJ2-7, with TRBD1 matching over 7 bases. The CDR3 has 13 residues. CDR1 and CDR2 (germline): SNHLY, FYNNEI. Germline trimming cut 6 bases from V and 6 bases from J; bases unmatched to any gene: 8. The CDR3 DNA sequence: TGTGCCAGCAGCCCGGACAGGATTAGCGAGCAGTACTTC. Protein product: CASSPDRISEQYF.

The CDR3 region is CASSGQGHSPLHF. CDR3 sequence (DNA): TGTGCCAGCAGTGGACAGGGTCATTCACCCCTCCACTTT. This chain links TRBV28 with TRBJ1-6, with 8 bases lining up with TRBD1. The germline gives CDR1 MDHEN, CDR2 SYDVKM. With V trimmed by 5 bases and J by 8 bases, 2 bases remained unmatched. This CDR3 is built from 13 residues.

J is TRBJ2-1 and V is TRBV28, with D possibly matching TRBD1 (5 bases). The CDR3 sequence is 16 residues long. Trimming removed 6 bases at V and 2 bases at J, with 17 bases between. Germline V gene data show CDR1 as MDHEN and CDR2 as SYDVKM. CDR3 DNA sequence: TGTGCCAGCAGCCTCAGCTCCAGGGTAGCCTACAATGAGCAGTTCTTC. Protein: CASSLSSRVAYNEQFF.

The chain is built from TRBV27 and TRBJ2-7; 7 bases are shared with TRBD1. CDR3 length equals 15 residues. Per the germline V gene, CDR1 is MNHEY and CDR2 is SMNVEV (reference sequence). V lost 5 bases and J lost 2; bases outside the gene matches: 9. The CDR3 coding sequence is TGTGCCAGCAGTCACCGGGACAGCGGCCCCTACGAGCAGTACTTC. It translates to CASSHRDSGPYEQYF.

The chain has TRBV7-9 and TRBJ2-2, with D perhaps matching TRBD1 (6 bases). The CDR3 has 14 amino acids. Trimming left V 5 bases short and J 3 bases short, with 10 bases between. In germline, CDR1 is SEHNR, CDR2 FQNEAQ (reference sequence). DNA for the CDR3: TGTGCCAGCAGCCTGGGACACTACACCGGGGAGCTGTTTTTT. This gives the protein CASSLGHYTGELFF.

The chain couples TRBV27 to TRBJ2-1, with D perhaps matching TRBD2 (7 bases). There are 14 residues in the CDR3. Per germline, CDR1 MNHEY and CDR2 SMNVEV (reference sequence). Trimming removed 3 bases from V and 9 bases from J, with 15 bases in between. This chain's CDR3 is CASSFWGRGSEQFF. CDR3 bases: TGTGCCAGCAGTTTTTGGGGGCGCGGGAGTGAGCAGTTCTTC.

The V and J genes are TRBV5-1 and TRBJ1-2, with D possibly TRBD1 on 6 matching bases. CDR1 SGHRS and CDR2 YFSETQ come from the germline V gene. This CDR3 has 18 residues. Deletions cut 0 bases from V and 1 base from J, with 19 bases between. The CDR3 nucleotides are TGCGCCAGCAGCTTGGCCTTTCGTCGGACAGACGTTAACTATGGCTACACCTTC. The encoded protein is CASSLAFRRTDVNYGYTF.